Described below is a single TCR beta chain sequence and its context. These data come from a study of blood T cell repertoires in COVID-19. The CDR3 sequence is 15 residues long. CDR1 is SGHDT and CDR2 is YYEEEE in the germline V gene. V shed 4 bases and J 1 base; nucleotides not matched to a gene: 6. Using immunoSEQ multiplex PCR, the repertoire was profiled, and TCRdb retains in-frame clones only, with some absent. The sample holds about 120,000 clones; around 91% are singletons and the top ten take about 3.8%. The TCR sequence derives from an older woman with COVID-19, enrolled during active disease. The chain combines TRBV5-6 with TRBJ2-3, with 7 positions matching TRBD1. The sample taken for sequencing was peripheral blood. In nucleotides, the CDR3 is TGTGCCAGCAGCCTGGGACAGCCTCGCACAGATACGCAGTATTTT. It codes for CASSLGQPRTDTQYF.